These T cell receptor beta chains were read from a single sample in a study of Ad26.COV2.S vaccination and SARS-CoV-2 variants. The method was immunoSEQ multiplex PCR; TCRdb's version includes in-frame clones alone and lacks a portion of them. The sample lists some 290,000 clones, more than 70% occurring once. The specimen comprised peripheral blood, sampled in a trial of Ad26.COV2.S vaccine versus placebo. The receptor set was obtained from a person aged 18-65 years who received the Ad26.COV2.S COVID-19 vaccine or a placebo. Both conserved end residues are part of each CDR3. A D gene is named only where the DNA matches it firmly. Only part of the rows carry a size: once, few, many, or a class if the clone is expanded.

v_call	clone_size	j_call	d_call	cdr3_aa	cdr3_nt
TRBV11-2	few	TRBJ2-7	NA	CASSLDRLQYEQYF	TGTGCCAGCAGCTTAGATAGACTGCAGTACGAGCAGTACTTC
TRBV5-6	once	TRBJ1-1	NA	CASSSQPTGNTEAFF	TGTGCCAGCAGCTCTCAACCAACAGGAAACACTGAAGCTTTCTTT
TRBV7-3	NA	TRBJ2-2	NA	CASSLRQNTGELFF	TGTGCCAGCAGCCTAAGACAGAACACCGGGGAGCTGTTTTTT
TRBV7-2	NA	TRBJ2-7	NA	CASSFRDGNYEQYF	TGTGCCAGCAGCTTCCGGGACGGCAACTACGAGCAGTACTTC
TRBV24-1	once	TRBJ2-2	TRBD2	CATSPGRVAGVTGELFF	TGTGCCACCAGTCCCGGTCGGGTAGCGGGGGTCACCGGGGAGCTGTTTTTT
TRBV20-1	NA	TRBJ2-3	TRBD2	CSASASGGTDTQYF	TGCAGTGCTAGTGCTAGCGGGGGCACAGATACGCAGTATTTT
TRBV29-1	NA	TRBJ1-1	NA	CSTEAQGTGTEAFF	TGCAGCACCGAAGCGCAGGGGACGGGCACTGAAGCTTTCTTT
TRBV12-2	NA	TRBJ1-5	NA	CASRLGGAGNQPQHF	TGTGCAAGTCGCTTAGGTGGGGCTGGTAATCAGCCCCAGCATTTT
TRBV13	NA	TRBJ1-3	NA	CASSSLRTSGNTIYF	TGTGCCAGCAGCTCCCTTCGTACCTCTGGAAACACCATATATTTT
TRBV27	NA	TRBJ1-1	NA	CASSAASKGNTEAFF	TGTGCCAGCAGTGCGGCGTCTAAGGGGAACACTGAAGCTTTCTTT
TRBV25-1	NA	TRBJ2-7	NA	CASSPNPQGREQYF	TGTGCCAGCAGTCCGAACCCCCAGGGACGCGAGCAGTACTTC
TRBV30	once	TRBJ1-1	NA	CAWSVKMNTEAFF	TGTGCCTGGAGTGTGAAGATGAACACTGAAGCTTTCTTT
TRBV7-2	NA	TRBJ1-2	TRBD1	CASSLRRGSYGYTF	TGTGCCAGCAGCTTACGCAGGGGGAGCTATGGCTACACCTTC
TRBV4-1	once	TRBJ2-1	NA	CASSQDWGASYNEQFF	TGCGCCAGCAGCCAAGATTGGGGCGCCAGCTACAATGAGCAGTTCTTC